This T cell receptor (beta chain) was identified during a study of T-cell memory formation after mild COVID-19. For the study at large: Clusters were largely donor specific.

This clonotype has a count of ten or more. Its specificity is unknown. Study outcomes and limitations: Cross-reactive memory apparently joined, as some responding clones appeared in pre-infection memory.

The V segment lost 6 bases and the J segment 3 bases; nucleotides outside the gene matches: 8. The CDR3 length is 15 residues. CDR1 and CDR2 from the germline V gene are MNHNS and SASEGT. A single record per CDR3 protein comes from TCRdb applying MiXCR to the 5' RACE reads. The table includes hundreds of thousands of distinct CDR3 sequences, roughly an eighth detected once. The gene calls are TRBV6-1 and TRBJ2-5, with 9 bases fitting TRBD2. The sequence came from a man aged 18 to 29 who had mild COVID-19 (a few samples of this study predate the infection). Cell type and time point are not known. Material: PBMCs or a T cell subset sorted from them (not recorded which). The CDR3 nucleotides read TGTGCCAGCAGCCGGATAGCGGGGGAGGAAGAGACCCAGTACTTC. Translated, it gives CASSRIAGEEETQYF.